These 18 T cell receptor beta chains were sequenced from one sample in a study of identical twins (TCRdb year 2016). Library preparation used 5' RACE. The run used an Illumina HiSeq 2000. TCRdb reprocessing: public reads trimmed at Q25 with fastp, clones called with MiXCR, in-frame beta chains kept. Each entry merges the rows of one CDR3 protein and shows their most common DNA and genes. The sample profile shows hundreds of thousands of distinct CDR3 sequences; 12% of them were found once. The ten largest account for around 1.5% of the sample. The same data also contributed to another study, on yellow fever vaccine responses in identical twins.

The sequencing sample was made of PBMCs. Source of these receptors: a woman under 30 in good health.

The table lists this clonotype with a few counts. The CDR3 protein is CASSFSGMANEETQYF. CDR3 sequence (DNA): TGTGCCAGCAGTTTCAGCGGGATGGCTAATGAGGAGACCCAGTACTTC. J is TRBJ2-5 and V is TRBV28; TRBD2 matches 7 bases. Looked up from germline, CDR1 is MDHEN and CDR2 is SYDVKM. CDR3 size: 16 residues. With V trimmed by 3 bases and J by 5 bases, 12 bases remained unmatched.

This clonotype showed up just a few times. The gene calls are TRBV3-1 and TRBJ1-2, with D hard to call. The germline V gene has CDR1 LGHDT and CDR2 YNNKEL (reference sequence). Trimming took off 3 bases at V and 4 bases at J, with 12 bases between the two ends. The length of the CDR3 is 14 residues. CDR3 coding DNA: TGTGCCAGCAGCCAGATGACAACCCTCTATGGCTACACCTTC. It translates to CASSQMTTLYGYTF.

This clonotype came up a few times. The chain has TRBV5-6 and TRBJ2-7; 12 bases match TRBD2. The CDR3 is made up of 14 amino acids. Trimming removed 5 bases from V and 9 bases from J; junction bases left unmatched: 9. The germline CDR1 and CDR2 sequences are SGHDT and YYEEEE. CDR3 sequence (DNA): TGTGCCAGCAGTTCCGGGACTAGCGGGCCAGGGCAGTACTTC. Protein product: CASSSGTSGPGQYF. Full variable domain (remainder filled in from reference TRBV5-6 and TRBJ2-7): DAGVTQSPTHLIKTRGQQVTLRCSPKSGHDTVSWYQQALGQGPQFIFQYYEEEERQRGNFPDRFSGHQFPNYSSELNVNALLLGDSALYLCASSSGTSGPGQYFGPGTRLTVT.

The genes are TRBV15 and TRBJ1-5; D possibly corresponds to TRBD1 (5 bases). CDR3 length: 17 residues. V lost 5 bases and J 1 base, leaving 18 bases between the germline ends. The germline CDR1 and CDR2 sequences are LNHNV and YYDKDF (reference sequence). CDR3 residues: CATSGQQDFGSNQPQHF. CDR3 bases: TGTGCCACCAGCGGACAACAGGATTTTGGAAGCAATCAGCCCCAGCATTTT. The variable domain in full, with the rest retrieved from reference TRBV15 and TRBJ1-5, is DAMVIQNPRYQVTQFGKPVTLSCSQTLNHNVMYWYQQKSSQAPKLLFHYYDKDFNNEADTPDNFQSRRPNTSFCFLDIRSPGLGDTAMYLCATSGQQDFGSNQPQHFGDGTRLSIL.

The CDR3 reads CASSKGGTGCAVQSYEQYF. CDR3 DNA sequence: TGTGCCAGCAGCAAAGGCGGGACAGGGTGCGCAGTGCAATCCTACGAGCAGTACTTC. The chain employs TRBV21-1 and TRBJ2-7; TRBD1, the table's D call, was not compared with the DNA. TRBV21-1 is reported as a pseudogene. The CDR3 extends over 19 amino acids.

This clonotype was picked up a small number of times. The chain joins TRBV9 to TRBJ1-1, with D possibly matching TRBD1 (6 bases). The CDR3 extends over 16 amino acids. V lost 0 bases and J lost 3, with 15 bases in between. CDR1 and CDR2 (germline): SGDLS, YYNGEE. CDR3 sequence reads: CASSVGFDGGHTEAFF. CDR3 sequence (DNA): TGTGCCAGCAGCGTAGGCTTCGACGGGGGGCACACTGAAGCTTTCTTT.

The sample holds a few counts of this clonotype. This chain uses TRBV12-3 or TRBV12-4 with TRBJ2-7; D not certain. Trimming cost V 6 bases and J 1 base, with 16 bases left between them. The CDR3 covers 15 residues. The CDR3 DNA sequence: TGTGCCAGCAGGTTTGAGGACGGTCATTCCTACGAGCAGTACTTC. Its translation is CASRFEDGHSYEQYF.

This clonotype was counted a few times. This chain links TRBV20-1 with TRBJ1-3, with D possibly TRBD1 on 5 matching bases. Trimming took off 1 base at V and 3 bases at J, with 10 bases between the two ends. Germline V CDR1 and CDR2: DFQATT, SNEGSKA (reference sequence). The length of the CDR3 is 14 residues. The DNA for the CDR3 is TGCAGTGCTAGAGTGGGGGAACGTGGAAACACCATATATTTT. Its protein product is CSARVGERGNTIYF.

Only a few counts were recorded for this clonotype. This chain's CDR3 is CASSTLPAGNTIYF. The CDR3 DNA sequence: TGTGCCAGCAGCACATTACCCGCTGGAAACACCATATATTTT. The chain recombines TRBV2 with TRBJ1-3; unclear D gene. Germline V CDR1 and CDR2: SNHLY, FYNNEI. V lost 6 bases to trimming and J lost 2 bases, with 11 bases between them. The CDR3 extends over 14 amino acids. The full variable domain, rest sourced from reference TRBV2 and TRBJ1-3, is EPEVTQTPSHQVTQMGQEVILRCVPISNHLYFYWYRQILGQKVEFLVSFYNNEISEKSEIFDDQFSVERPDGSNFTLKIRSTKLEDSAMYFCASSTLPAGNTIYFGEGSWLTVV.

The gene calls are TRBV25-1 and TRBJ2-5; 8 nucleotides line up with TRBD1. This CDR3 is built from 16 residues. Losses at the gene ends were 3 bases for V and 5 bases for J; bases not matched to a gene: 11. Looked up from germline, CDR1 is MGHDK and CDR2 is SYGVNS. CDR3 in DNA: TGTGCCAGCAGTGACCCCTCTCAGGGGGCGCAGGAGACCCAGTACTTC. Translating gives CASSDPSQGAQETQYF. Complete variable domain (other parts from reference TRBV25-1 and TRBJ2-5): EADIYQTPRYLVIGTGKKITLECSQTMGHDKMYWYQQDPGMELHLIHYSYGVNSTEKGDLSSESTVSRIRTEHFPLTLESARPSHTSQYLCASSDPSQGAQETQYFGPGTRLLVL.

This clonotype appeared many times. The chain employs TRBV5-1 and TRBJ1-1; 7 bases agree with TRBD1. The CDR3 length is 14 residues. CDR1 SGHRS and CDR2 YFSETQ come from the germline V gene. V dropped 5 bases and J dropped 4; count of bases not matched to a gene: 8. Here the CDR3 reads CASRLDREGTEAFF. The CDR3 DNA follows: TGCGCCAGCAGATTAGACAGGGAGGGCACTGAAGCTTTCTTT.

This clonotype was counted a few times. The CDR3 loop reads CASSKRTGFTDTQYF. The CDR3 DNA reads TGTGCCAGCAGCAAGAGGACAGGTTTCACAGATACGCAGTATTTT. V gene TRBV7-9 combines with J gene TRBJ2-3; 7 bases match TRBD1. The CDR3 has 15 residues. The V gene's germline CDR1 is SEHNR and CDR2 FQNEAQ (reference sequence). V gave up 5 bases and J gave up 2 bases; unmatched junction bases: 7.

The DNA for the CDR3 is TGTGCCAGCAGCTCGGCAGGTTACGCAACTAATGAAAAACTGTTTTTT. Its translation is CASSSAGYATNEKLFF. V and J are TRBV5-6 and TRBJ1-4; D is uncertain. Between the trimmed V and J ends, which lost 3 bases and 0 bases, there was a span of 12 bases. The CDR3 is made up of 16 amino acids. Germline lookup yields CDR1 SGHDT and CDR2 YYEEEE.

The chain employs TRBV14 and TRBJ2-3; a weak D match, TRBD2 (5 bases). This CDR3 is 13 amino acids long. Trimming shortened V by 4 bases and J by 10 bases, and 15 bases separated the two germline ends. Germline V gene sequence: CDR1 SGHDN, CDR2 FVKESK. The CDR3 protein is CASSPSPSGAQYF. The CDR3 bases are TGTGCCAGCAGCCCCAGTCCGAGCGGCGCGCAGTATTTT.

This chain joins TRBV4-2 and TRBJ2-3; D is possibly TRBD2 (6 bases). The germline V gene encodes CDR1 LGHNA and CDR2 YNFKEQ. V lost 0 bases to trimming and J lost 6 bases, with 16 bases between them. The CDR3 contains 16 residues. CDR3 loop: CASSQERGGTADTQYF. In nucleotides, the CDR3 is TGTGCCAGCAGCCAAGAGAGGGGCGGGACGGCTGATACGCAGTATTTT.

CDR3 sequence (DNA): TGTGCCAGCAGTTACTCGAGACGCAGACCCCACGAGCAGTACTTC. This gives the protein CASSYSRRRPHEQYF. This chain uses TRBV6-2 or TRBV6-3 with TRBJ2-7; D ambiguous. The germline V gene has CDR1 MNHEY and CDR2 SVGEGT. V was shortened by 0 bases and J by 5 bases, with 14 bases between the two germline ends. This CDR3 spans 15 amino acids.

The gene calls are TRBV6-1 and TRBJ2-7; 8 bases fit TRBD1. The length of the CDR3 is 13 residues. V shed 7 bases and J 3 bases; nucleotides not matched to a gene: 5. The V gene's germline CDR1 is MNHNS and CDR2 SASEGT. This chain's CDR3 is CASTFTGGYEQYV. The CDR3 coding sequence is TGTGCCAGCACCTTCACAGGGGGCTACGAGCAGTACGTC.

The chain combines TRBV6-1 with TRBJ1-2, with TRBD1 matching 8 bases. The germline CDR1 and CDR2 sequences are MNHNS and SASEGT. With 5 bases clipped from V and 5 bases from J, the junction kept 7 bases outside the gene matches. This CDR3 is built from 14 residues. CDR3 loop: CASSPYRGLYGYTF. The CDR3 DNA sequence: TGTGCCAGCAGTCCCTACAGGGGGTTGTATGGCTACACCTTC.